This TCR beta chain emerged from a study of shared clonotypes between healthy human individuals (dated by TCRdb to the early 2020s). As for the study more broadly: Two women and three men aged 18 to 49 years were included in the cohort. Leukapheresis yielded between about 0.8 and 8.9 billion PBMCs per donor. For each donor, CD4 naive and CD4 memory were each given three plates, CD8 naive was given two plates, and CD8 memory was given one plate. The study deeply sequenced blood TCR repertoires of 5 or 6 healthy adults to estimate repertoire size and the extent of clonotype sharing between individuals. To increase sequencing depth and limit assay-specific biases, TCR repertoire library preparation and sequencing were carried out by different laboratories using diverse techniques.

CDR1 and CDR2 were assigned from the germline V gene (reference sequence) as SEHNR and FQNEAQ. Reading from cysteine to phenylalanine, the CDR3 counts 15 amino acids. The DNA shown is the 45-base CDR3, in frame from base 1. At the junction V is shortened by 4 bases and J by 6 bases; bases outside the gene matches: 11. Comments on this clone: The antigen it recognizes is unknown. Base qualities are missing; no much larger clone stands one base away.

Using the deep immunoSEQ assay, TCR CDR3 regions were amplified from genomic DNA by multiplex PCR. Genomic DNA extracted from each cell subset was distributed evenly over all wells of several immunoSEQ 96-well plates, and each plate served as one replicate. For sorted subsets, each replicate PCR was loaded with about 0.2 ug genomic DNA, equivalent to roughly 30,000 T cell genomes. Purified libraries were measured with a Qubit 3.0 fluorometer, size-checked on a Bioanalyzer 2100, and measured again with the KAPA Library Quantification kit. Each immunoSEQ 96-well plate was sequenced on its own single-read 150-cycle Illumina NextSeq 550 flow cell. On the study's bioinformatics: The immunoSEQ output contained only junctional sequences without quality scores, so filtering could not match that applied to full-length reads. Sequences were annotated with PyIR, a Python wrapper for IgBLAST v1.9, and V/J genes and CDR3 were assigned using IMGT germline references. Reads with weak V/J assignments (E-value above 1e-6), missing CDR3, stop codons, out-of-frame junctions, or ambiguous translated residues were removed. V3J clonotypes were defined by identical inferred V gene, J gene, and CDR3 amino acid sequence. The percentage overlap between two repertoires was calculated by dividing the number of shared unique clonotypes by the size of the smaller repertoire. RTK rarefaction, the Chao1 estimator, and Recon v2.1 estimates of unobserved clonotypes were used to assess repertoire richness. For all TCRbeta clonotypes obtained by the gDNA method from a few donors, generation probabilities were computed with OLGA. Imported from immuneACCESS, the table was reduced by TCRdb to in-frame sequences with V and J called. These copies leave out some clones; in studies compared against another copy, an unresolved V gene accounts for under half, and the cause of the remainder is not known. That table is the source of V, J and clone size, and D and trimming were worked out from the DNA. Within this sample are millions of clones, with 95% of them counted one time only. The ten largest clones take up about 0.13% of the sample.

Overall results and qualifications from the work: Compared with non-shared clonotypes, clonotypes shared by all four sorted-subset donors had higher generation probabilities. Sampling was restricted to blood, and TCR repertoires in tissues likely differ from the TCR repertoires found in blood. When several donors were compared, the shared fraction of clonotypes was around 5.1% for naive CD4, less than 4% for naive CD8, 2% to 2.5% for memory CD4, and 0.4% for memory CD8. Based on pairwise subsampling, the degree of clonotype sharing among donors was expected to be affected by sequencing depth. Even with the large sequencing depth, rarefaction of the sorted-subset datasets indicated that sequencing was incomplete. Larger estimated clonotype richness was generally found for naive subsets than for memory subsets. Because the study included only a small number of donors, the genetic and exposure-history diversity represented was limited.

The donors were healthy, HIV-negative adults who had no recently reported acute infections or vaccinations. Every donor was a Caucasian adult living in Nashville, Tennessee, USA. CD4+ T cells were enriched through magnetic negative selection, after which naive cells were positively selected on CD45RA and the remaining negative fraction served as the memory subset. Blood was obtained by leukapheresis, after which PBMCs were separated by Ficoll-Histopaque density gradient centrifugation and cryopreserved in liquid nitrogen vapor phase. Purity and quantity of every magnetically sorted T cell population were checked by analytical flow cytometry. Genomic DNA was isolated from every sorted fraction and measured by UV absorbance on a Nanodrop 2000c.

This chain joins TRBV7-9 to TRBJ1-1, and TRBD1 aligns with 7 junction nucleotides. This clonotype was sampled from a man younger than 30 in good health. Sequenced sample: naive CD4+ T cells sorted from blood. The sample's cell subset or site, from its label and the paper: CD45RA+ positively selected. The CDR3 protein sequence reads: CASSYLTTGRPEAFF. At the DNA level, the sequence is TGTGCCAGCAGCTACTTAACGACAGGGCGCCCTGAAGCTTTCTTT.